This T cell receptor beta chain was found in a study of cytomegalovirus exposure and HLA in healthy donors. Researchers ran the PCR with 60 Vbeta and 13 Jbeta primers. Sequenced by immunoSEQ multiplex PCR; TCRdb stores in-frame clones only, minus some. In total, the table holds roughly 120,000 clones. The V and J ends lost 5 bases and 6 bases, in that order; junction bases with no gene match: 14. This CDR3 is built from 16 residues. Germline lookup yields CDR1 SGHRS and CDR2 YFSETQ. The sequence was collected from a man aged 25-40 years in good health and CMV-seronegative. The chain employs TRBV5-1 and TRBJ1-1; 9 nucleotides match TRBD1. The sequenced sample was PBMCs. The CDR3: CASSFTGGGSGAEAFF. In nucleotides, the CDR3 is TGCGCCAGCAGTTTTACAGGGGGCGGGTCTGGGGCTGAAGCTTTCTTT.